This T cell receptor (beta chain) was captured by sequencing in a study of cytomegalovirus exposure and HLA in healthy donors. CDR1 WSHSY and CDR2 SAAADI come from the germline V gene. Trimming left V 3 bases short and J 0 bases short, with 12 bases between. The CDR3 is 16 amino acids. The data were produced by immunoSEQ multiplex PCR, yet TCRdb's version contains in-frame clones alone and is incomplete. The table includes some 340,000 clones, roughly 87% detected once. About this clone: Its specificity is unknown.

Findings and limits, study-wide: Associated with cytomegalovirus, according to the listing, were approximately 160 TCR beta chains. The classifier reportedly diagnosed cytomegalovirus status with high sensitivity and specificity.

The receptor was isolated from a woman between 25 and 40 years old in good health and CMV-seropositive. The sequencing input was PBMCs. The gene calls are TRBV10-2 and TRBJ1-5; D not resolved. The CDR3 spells CASSEWGQSSNQPQHF. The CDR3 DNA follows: TGCGCCAGCAGTGAATGGGGTCAGAGTAGCAATCAGCCCCAGCATTTT.